This section outlines one TCR beta chain sequence together with its context. Donors were healthy HIV-negative adults without recent acute infections or vaccinations. The trim removed 5 bases at V and 2 bases at J, leaving 2 bases unmatched. Germline V lookup: CDR1 MRHNA, CDR2 SNTAGT. CDR3 size: 14 residues. This entry belongs to a study of shared clonotypes between healthy human individuals. The authors distributed each subset's genomic DNA evenly over several immunoSEQ plates. Assay used: immunoSEQ multiplex PCR; TCRdb lists only in-frame clones, some missing. The repertoire holds more than 1 million clones, around 82% seen once, with 0.4% to 0.55% in the top ten.

The TCR was taken from a man aged 18 to 35 in good health. Some clones in this sample may be carry-over from other donors' samples. Sequencing input: memory CD4+ T cells from PBMCs. Subset specified: CD45RA-negative fraction. V and J are TRBV6-4 and TRBJ2-3; 9 nucleotides line up with TRBD2. CDR3 amino acids: CASSLAGNTDTQYF. CDR3 DNA: TGTGCCAGCAGTCTAGCGGGGAACACAGATACGCAGTATTTT.